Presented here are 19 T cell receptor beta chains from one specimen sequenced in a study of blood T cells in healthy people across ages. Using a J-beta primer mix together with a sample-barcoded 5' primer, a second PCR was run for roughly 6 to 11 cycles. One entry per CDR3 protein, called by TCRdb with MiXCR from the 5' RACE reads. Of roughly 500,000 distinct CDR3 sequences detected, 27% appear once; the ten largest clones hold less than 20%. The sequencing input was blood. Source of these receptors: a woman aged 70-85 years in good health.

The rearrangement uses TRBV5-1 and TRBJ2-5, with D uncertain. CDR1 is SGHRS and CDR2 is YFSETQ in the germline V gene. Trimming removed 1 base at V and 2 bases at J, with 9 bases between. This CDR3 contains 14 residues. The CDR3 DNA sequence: TGCGCCAGCAGCTTGATGGAACTACAAGAGACCCAGTACTTC. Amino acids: CASSLMELQETQYF.

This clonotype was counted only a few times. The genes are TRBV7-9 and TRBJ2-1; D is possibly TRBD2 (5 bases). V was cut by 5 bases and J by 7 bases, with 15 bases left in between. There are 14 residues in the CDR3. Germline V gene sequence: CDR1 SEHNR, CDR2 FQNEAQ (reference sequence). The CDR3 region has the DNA TGTGCCAGCAGCGCTGAGCGGATCTGGAATGAGCAGTTCTTC. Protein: CASSAERIWNEQFF.

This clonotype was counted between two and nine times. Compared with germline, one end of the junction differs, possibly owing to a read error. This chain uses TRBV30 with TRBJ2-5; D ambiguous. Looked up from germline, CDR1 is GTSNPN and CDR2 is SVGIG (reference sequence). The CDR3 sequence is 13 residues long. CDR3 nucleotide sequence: TGTGCCTGGAGTGTATTTCTAGGAGAGACCCTGTACTTC. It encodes CAWSVFLGETLYF.

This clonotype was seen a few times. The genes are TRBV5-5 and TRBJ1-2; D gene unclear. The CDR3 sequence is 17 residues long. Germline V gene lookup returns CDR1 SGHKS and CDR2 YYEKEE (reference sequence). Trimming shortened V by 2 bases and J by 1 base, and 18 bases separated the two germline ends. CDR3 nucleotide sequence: TGTGCCAGCAGCTTAGGAGCCTCCTTGGACCTTAACTATGGCTACACCTTC. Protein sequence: CASSLGASLDLNYGYTF.

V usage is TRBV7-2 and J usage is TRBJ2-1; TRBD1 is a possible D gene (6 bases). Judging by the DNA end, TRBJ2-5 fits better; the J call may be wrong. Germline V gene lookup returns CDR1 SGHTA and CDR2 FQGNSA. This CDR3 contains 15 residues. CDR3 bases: TGTGCCAGCAGCCCCGCTCAGGGGTCACGGGAGACCCAGTACTTC. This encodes CASSPAQGSRETQYF.

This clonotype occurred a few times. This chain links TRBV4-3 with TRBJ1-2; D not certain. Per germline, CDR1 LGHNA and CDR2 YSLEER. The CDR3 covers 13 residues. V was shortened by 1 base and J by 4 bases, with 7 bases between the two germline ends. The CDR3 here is CASSQGATYGYTF. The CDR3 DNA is TGCGCCAGCAGCCAAGGGGCTACCTATGGCTACACCTTC.

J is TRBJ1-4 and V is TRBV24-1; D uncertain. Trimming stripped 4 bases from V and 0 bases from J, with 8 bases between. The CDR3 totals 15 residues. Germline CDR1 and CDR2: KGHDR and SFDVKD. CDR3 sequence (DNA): TGTGCCACCAGTGACCCAGGAGCAACTAATGAAAAACTGTTTTTT. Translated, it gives CATSDPGATNEKLFF.

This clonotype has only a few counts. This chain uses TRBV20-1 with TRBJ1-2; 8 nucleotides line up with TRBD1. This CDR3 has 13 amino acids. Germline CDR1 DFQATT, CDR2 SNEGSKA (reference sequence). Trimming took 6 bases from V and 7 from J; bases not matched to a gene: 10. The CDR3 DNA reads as TGCAGTGCGACGACAGGGGTTCCGGCTGGCTACACCTTC. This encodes CSATTGVPAGYTF.

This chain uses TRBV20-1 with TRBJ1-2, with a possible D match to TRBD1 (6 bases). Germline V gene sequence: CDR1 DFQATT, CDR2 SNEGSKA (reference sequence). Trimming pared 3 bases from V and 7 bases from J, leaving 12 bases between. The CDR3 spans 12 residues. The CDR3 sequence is CSASMGGVGYTF. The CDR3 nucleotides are TGCAGTGCTAGTATGGGGGGCGTTGGCTACACCTTC.

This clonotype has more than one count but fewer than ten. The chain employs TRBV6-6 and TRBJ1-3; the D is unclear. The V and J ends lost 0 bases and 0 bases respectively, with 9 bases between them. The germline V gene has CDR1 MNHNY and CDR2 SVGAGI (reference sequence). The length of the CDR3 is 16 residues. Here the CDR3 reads CASSYSRPSSGNTIYF. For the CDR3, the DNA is TGTGCCAGCAGTTACTCCCGTCCGAGCTCTGGAAACACCATATATTTT.

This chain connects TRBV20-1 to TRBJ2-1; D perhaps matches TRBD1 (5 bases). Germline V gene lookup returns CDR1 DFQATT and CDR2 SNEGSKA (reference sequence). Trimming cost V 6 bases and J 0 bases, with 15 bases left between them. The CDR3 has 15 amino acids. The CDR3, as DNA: TGCAGTGCCCTGACAGAGGTTGGCTCCTACAATGAGCAGTTCTTC. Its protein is CSALTEVGSYNEQFF.

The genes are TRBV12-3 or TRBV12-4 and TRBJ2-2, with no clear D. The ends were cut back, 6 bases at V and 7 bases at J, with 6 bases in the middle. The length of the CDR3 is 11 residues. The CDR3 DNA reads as TGTGCCAGCAGATGGGGCGGGGAGCTGTTTTTT. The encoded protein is CASRWGGELFF.

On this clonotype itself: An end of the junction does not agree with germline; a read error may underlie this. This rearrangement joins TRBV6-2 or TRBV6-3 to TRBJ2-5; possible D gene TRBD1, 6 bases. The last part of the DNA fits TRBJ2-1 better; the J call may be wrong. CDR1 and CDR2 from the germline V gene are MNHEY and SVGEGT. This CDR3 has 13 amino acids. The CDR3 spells CGSSPRGDNEQFF. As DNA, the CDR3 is TGTGGCAGCAGTCCCAGGGGCGATAATGAGCAGTTCTTC.

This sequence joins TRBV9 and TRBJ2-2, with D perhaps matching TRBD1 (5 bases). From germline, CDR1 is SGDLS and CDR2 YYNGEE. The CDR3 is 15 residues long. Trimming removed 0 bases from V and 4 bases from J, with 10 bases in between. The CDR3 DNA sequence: TGTGCCAGCAGCGTAGCGGCAGGGCGCACCGGGGAGCTGTTTTTT. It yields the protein CASSVAAGRTGELFF.

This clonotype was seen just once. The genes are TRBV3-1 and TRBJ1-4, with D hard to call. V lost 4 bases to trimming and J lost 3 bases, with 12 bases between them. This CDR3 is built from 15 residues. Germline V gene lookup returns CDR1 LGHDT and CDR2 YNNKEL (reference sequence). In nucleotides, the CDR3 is TGTGCCAGCAGCCGAAACCAGGTCGCTAATGAAAAACTGTTTTTT. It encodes CASSRNQVANEKLFF.

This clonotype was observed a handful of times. CDR3 sequence reads: CSANEYEKLFF. CDR3 DNA sequence: TGCAGTGCCAATGAGTATGAAAAACTGTTTTTT. The V and J genes are TRBV20-1 and TRBJ1-4; D is uncertain. This CDR3 is built from 11 residues. Germline V gene lookup returns CDR1 DFQATT and CDR2 SNEGSKA (reference sequence). Deletions cut 6 bases from V and 6 bases from J, with 8 bases between.

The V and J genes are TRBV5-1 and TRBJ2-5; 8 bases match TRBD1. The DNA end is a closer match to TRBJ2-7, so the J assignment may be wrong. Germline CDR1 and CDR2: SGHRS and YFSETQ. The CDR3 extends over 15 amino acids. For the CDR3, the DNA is TGCGCCAGCAGCGGCGGGACAGGTCAGTCAGGCGAGCAGTACTTC. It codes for CASSGGTGQSGEQYF.

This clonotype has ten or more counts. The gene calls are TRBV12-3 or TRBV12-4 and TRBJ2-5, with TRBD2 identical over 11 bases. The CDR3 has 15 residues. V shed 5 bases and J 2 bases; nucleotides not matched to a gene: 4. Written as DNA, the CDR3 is TGTGCCAGCAGTCGACTAGCGGGGACTCAAGAGACCCAGTACTTC. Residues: CASSRLAGTQETQYF.

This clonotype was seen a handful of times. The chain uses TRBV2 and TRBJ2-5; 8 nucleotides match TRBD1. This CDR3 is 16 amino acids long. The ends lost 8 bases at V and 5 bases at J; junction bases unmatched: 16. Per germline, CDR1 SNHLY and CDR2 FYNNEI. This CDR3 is CASLRVAGGDWETQYF. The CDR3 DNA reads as TGTGCCAGCCTAAGGGTGGCAGGGGGCGATTGGGAGACCCAGTACTTC. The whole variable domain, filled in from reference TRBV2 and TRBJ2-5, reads EPEVTQTPSHQVTQMGQEVILRCVPISNHLYFYWYRQILGQKVEFLVSFYNNEISEKSEIFDDQFSVERPDGSNFTLKIRSTKLEDSAMYFCASLRVAGGDWETQYFGPGTRLLVL.